These 4 T cell receptor beta chains were all obtained from the same sample, sequenced in a study of identical twins. TCRdb re-called the 5' RACE reads through MiXCR, storing one row per CDR3 protein. The top ten clones hold around 3.1% of a sample with 450,000 to 650,000 distinct CDR3 sequences, just under 10% of them seen once. A further study also used this sample, focusing on yellow fever vaccine responses in identical twins.

The sample comprised PBMCs. The receptors shown here come from a woman younger than 35 in good health.

The chain has TRBV5-1 and TRBJ2-1, with D possibly being TRBD2 (5 bases). Germline CDR1 is SGHRS and CDR2 is YFSETQ. The CDR3 runs 14 residues. V was pared by 4 bases and J by 15 bases, with 23 bases between. The CDR3 spells CASSQNPDYPLTFF. The DNA for the CDR3 is TGCGCCAGCAGCCAAAATCCAGACTACCCCCTCACGTTCTTC.

This clonotype was seen at least ten times. The V gene is TRBV2, the J gene TRBJ2-6; D may be TRBD1 (6 bases). In germline, CDR1 is SNHLY, CDR2 FYNNEI. Trimming shortened V by 6 bases and J by 4 bases, and 16 bases separated the two germline ends. CDR3 length: 16 residues. Here the CDR3 reads CASRPGQGSGANVLTF. In nucleotides, the CDR3 is TGTGCCAGCAGGCCGGGACAAGGATCCGGGGCCAACGTCCTGACTTTC.

This clonotype has a count of ten or more. The V and J genes are TRBV21-1 and TRBJ1-5. TRBV21-1 is a pseudogene locus. This CDR3 spans 12 amino acids. The DNA of the CDR3 is TGTGCCAGCAGCACCTTGAGGCAGAACCAGCATTTT. Protein product: CASSTLRQNQHF.

This clonotype was found a few times. This chain links TRBV5-1 with TRBJ2-1, with 7 bases identical to TRBD1. This CDR3 is built from 15 residues. Unmatched junction bases numbered 8, after V lost 1 base and J lost 7 bases. Germline V gene lookup returns CDR1 SGHRS and CDR2 YFSETQ. The CDR3 loop is CASSLSTGVGNEQFF. In DNA form, the CDR3 reads TGCGCCAGCAGCTTGAGTACAGGGGTGGGGAATGAGCAGTTCTTC.